The next 14 T cell receptor beta chains were all read from a single sample in a study of a mutant IDH1 vaccine in newly diagnosed glioma. The time point: week 47, end of study. Vaccination comprised doses that each held 300 ug of mutant IDH1 20-mer peptide, plus topical imiquimod. TCRdb keeps only in-frame clones here, not all; method: immunoSEQ multiplex PCR. The table shows nearly 25,000 clones, with 82% occurring only once. These TCRs are of unknown antigen specificity. This specimen consisted of PBMCs, obtained from a glioma patient whose treatment included an IDH1 peptide vaccine. The receptors were sampled from a man aged 40-55 years with glioma. Some clones in this sample may be carry-over from other donors' samples.

This clone was detected only a few times. The chain joins TRBV29-1 to TRBJ1-1; D not certain. Between the trimmed V and J ends, which lost 0 bases and 5 bases, there was a span of 10 bases. There are 13 residues in the CDR3. The germline CDR1 and CDR2 sequences are SQVTM and ANQGSEA. The CDR3 DNA sequence: TGCAGCGTTGAAGATGTGGGGTGGACTGAAGCTTTCTTT. This sequence encodes CSVEDVGWTEAFF.

Remarks on this clone: Its ends do not fully match the called genes, so a read error is possible. V and J are TRBV6-1 and TRBJ1-1, with D possibly TRBD1 on 5 matching bases. CDR1 and CDR2 from the germline V gene are MNHNS and SASEGT. The CDR3 is 14 amino acids. The CDR3 coding sequence is TGTGCCGGCAGTGAGGTCTTGGGGCGTACTGAAGCTTTCTTT. This codes for CAGSEVLGRTEAFF.

The chain employs TRBV6-1 and TRBJ1-2; D gene ambiguous. Germline CDR1 MNHNS, CDR2 SASEGT. The CDR3 totals 14 residues. Trimming removed 5 bases from V and 4 bases from J, with 14 bases in between. CDR3 nucleotides: TGTGCCAGCAGTCATGGTTGGGCCGCCTATGGCTACACCTTC. Translation: CASSHGWAAYGYTF.

This rearrangement joins TRBV6-4 to TRBJ2-7; 8 positions match TRBD1. The CDR3 consists of 14 residues. Per the germline V gene, CDR1 is MRHNA and CDR2 is SNTAGT. The V gene end was trimmed by 6 bases and the J gene end by 6 bases; junction bases not matched to a gene: 10. As DNA, the CDR3 is TGTGCCAGCAGGGCGACAGGGGAGAAAGGCGAGCAGTACTTC. This gives the protein CASRATGEKGEQYF.

The rearrangement links TRBV7-2 to TRBJ1-3; no clear D. The V gene's germline CDR1 is SGHTA and CDR2 FQGNSA. The CDR3 spans 14 residues. Trimming shortened V by 1 base and J by 3 bases, and 7 bases separated the two germline ends. Here the CDR3 DNA reads TGTGCCAGCAGCTTAGGAAGAGTTGGAAACACCATATATTTT. This encodes CASSLGRVGNTIYF.

This clone was recorded only once. This rearrangement joins TRBV6-5 to TRBJ1-2; D not resolved. In germline, CDR1 is MNHEY, CDR2 SVGAGI. The germline V and J ends were trimmed by 0 bases and 0 bases, with 8 bases remaining between them. This CDR3 has 15 residues. The CDR3 spells CASSYSDITNYGYTF. The CDR3 DNA reads as TGTGCCAGCAGTTACTCAGACATTACTAACTATGGCTACACCTTC.

The rearrangement uses TRBV7-9 and TRBJ1-6; D unresolved. This CDR3 spans 12 amino acids. Germline CDR1 reads SEHNR; CDR2 reads FQNEAQ (reference sequence). Trimming cost V 5 bases and J 7 bases, with 6 bases left between them. CDR3 region: CASSRENSPLHF. The CDR3 DNA reads TGTGCCAGCAGCCGAGAAAATTCACCCCTCCACTTT.

CDR3 sequence: CASSFERGPYEQYF. The CDR3 coding sequence is TGCGCCAGCAGCTTTGAGCGGGGCCCCTACGAGCAGTACTTC. The rearrangement uses TRBV5-1 and TRBJ2-7, with 7 bases aligning to TRBD2. J was trimmed by 2 bases and V by 2 bases; bases with no gene match: 4. The CDR3 is 14 amino acids. Germline V gene data show CDR1 as SGHRS and CDR2 as YFSETQ.

The chain couples TRBV30 to TRBJ1-1, with TRBD1 matching over 7 bases. The CDR3 runs to 14 residues. J lost 3 bases, V lost 5 bases, and 9 bases had no gene match. Germline loops: CDR1 GTSNPN, CDR2 SVGIG (reference sequence). The CDR3 loop reads CAWGTGVLHTEAFF. The CDR3 bases are TGTGCCTGGGGAACAGGGGTATTGCACACTGAAGCTTTCTTT.

The chain uses TRBV12-5 and TRBJ1-3, with D possibly TRBD1 on 6 matching bases. The V gene's germline CDR1 is LGHNT and CDR2 FRNRAP. The CDR3 length is 16 residues. V lost 0 bases to trimming and J lost 4 bases, with 13 bases between them. The CDR3 DNA reads as TGTGCTAGTGGTTTGGTATTGGGGGCGGCGGGAAACACCATATATTTT. It encodes CASGLVLGAAGNTIYF.

The chain employs TRBV29-1 and TRBJ1-4; D is undetermined. The CDR3 contains 12 residues. From germline, CDR1 is SQVTM and CDR2 ANQGSEA. The CDR3 DNA reads TGCGTCGGAGGGAGGGAGTATGAAAAACTGTTTTTT. The encoded protein is CVGGREYEKLFF.

The chain has TRBV5-1 and TRBJ1-1; unclear D gene. The CDR3 runs to 16 residues. V dropped 2 bases and J dropped 0 bases, with 14 bases sitting between them. Germline loops: CDR1 SGHRS, CDR2 YFSETQ. The CDR3 sequence: CASSFSQTQVNTEAFF. The CDR3 nucleotides read TGCGCCAGCAGCTTTTCCCAAACCCAAGTGAACACTGAAGCTTTCTTT. Filled out from reference TRBV5-1 and TRBJ1-1, the complete variable domain reads KAGVTQTPRYLIKTRGQQVTLSCSPISGHRSVSWYQQTPGQGLQFLFEYFSETQRNKGNFPGRFSGRQFSNSRSEMNVSTLELGDSALYLCASSFSQTQVNTEAFFGQGTRLTVV.

The chain has TRBV18 and TRBJ2-2; 8 bases map to TRBD1. From germline, CDR1 is KGHSH and CDR2 LQKENI. The CDR3 runs 15 residues. Trimming took 5 bases from V and 6 from J; bases not matched to a gene: 8. The CDR3: CASSLTGDRSGELFF. The CDR3 DNA sequence: TGTGCCAGCTCATTGACAGGGGATCGCTCCGGGGAGCTGTTTTTT. The full variable domain, completed using reference TRBV18 and TRBJ2-2, is NAGVMQNPRHLVRRRGQEARLRCSPMKGHSHVYWYRQLPEEGLKFMVYLQKENIIDESGMPKERFSAEFPKEGPSILRIQQVVRGDSAAYFCASSLTGDRSGELFFGEGSRLTVL.

The chain is built from TRBV7-9 and TRBJ1-1; D not resolved. Germline V lookup: CDR1 SEHNR, CDR2 FQNEAQ (reference sequence). The CDR3 runs 14 residues. Trimming removed 1 base at V and 1 base at J, with 7 bases between. CDR3 loop: CASSLEGENTEAFF. The CDR3 nucleotides are TGTGCCAGCAGCTTAGAGGGCGAGAACACTGAAGCTTTCTTT. The variable domain in full, completed from reference TRBV7-9 and TRBJ1-1, reads DTGVSQNPRHKITKRGQNVTFRCDPISEHNRLYWYRQTLGQGPEFLTYFQNEAQLEKSRLLSDRFSAERPKGSFSTLEIQRTEQGDSAMYLCASSLEGENTEAFFGQGTRLTVV.